These 26 T cell receptor beta chains originate from one sample sequenced in a study of metastatic and nonmetastatic thyroid tumors. Patients were all untreated before their thyroid surgery. TCRdb re-called the PCR reads with MiXCR. The sample has 25,000 to 35,000 clones, about 17% seen once. Sequenced sample: blood. The source of these receptors is a female donor with papillary thyroid cancer or a benign thyroid nodule (not recorded which). Some clones in this sample may be carry-over from other donors' samples.

This clone was recorded at least ten times. V usage is TRBV4-3 and J usage is TRBJ1-6; 7 bases line up with TRBD1. Trimming took 1 base from V and 9 from J; bases not matched to a gene: 6. Looked up from germline, CDR1 is LGHNA and CDR2 is YSLEER. CDR3 length: 15 amino acids. CDR3 in amino acids: CASSQVSAGGSPLHF. CDR3 DNA: TGCGCCAGCAGCCAAGTTTCGGCAGGGGGTTCACCCCTCCACTTT.

Points on this clone: Possible read error: a much larger clone is one base away. Other DNA sequences in this specimen translate into the identical CDR3. DNA for the CDR3: TGTGCCAGCAGCGTTCAGGGTTCCCGGGAGCTGTTTTTT. Residues: CASSVQGSRELFF. The chain joins TRBV9 to TRBJ2-2; possibly TRBD1 for D (5 bases). Looked up from germline, CDR1 is SGDLS and CDR2 is YYNGEE. This CDR3 spans 13 amino acids. V was cut by 2 bases and J by 9 bases, with 11 bases left in between.

About this clone itself: A much larger clone is a single base away; this may be a read error. Additional DNA sequences in this sample encode the identical CDR3. The gene calls are TRBV27 and TRBJ2-4, with D possibly matching TRBD1 (5 bases). With 6 bases removed from V and 0 bases from J, the gap between germline ends came to 9 bases. The CDR3 has 14 residues. Germline V CDR1 and CDR2: MNHEY, SMNVEV (reference sequence). The CDR3: CASSLGVAKNIQYF. CDR3 DNA: TGTGCCAGCAGCCTAGGGGTAGCCAAAAACATTCAGTACTTC.

This clone has at least ten counts. The chain recombines TRBV19 with TRBJ1-5, with D possibly matching TRBD1 (6 bases). The germline gives CDR1 LNHDA, CDR2 SQIVND (reference sequence). V was cut by 10 bases and J by 1 base, with 11 bases left in between. The CDR3 extends over 13 amino acids. The CDR3 DNA is TGTGCCACCCAACAGGGCAGCAATCAGCCCCAGCATTTT. This codes for CATQQGSNQPQHF. The full variable domain, in which reference TRBV19 and TRBJ1-5 provide the parts outside the CDR3, is DGGITQSPKYLFRKEGQNVTLSCEQNLNHDAMYWYRQDPGQGLRLIYYSQIVNDFQKGDIAEGYSVSREKKESFPLTVTSAQKNPTAFYLCATQQGSNQPQHFGDGTRLSIL.

This clone came up many times. Different DNA sequences within this sample yield the same CDR3. This rearrangement joins TRBV2 to TRBJ2-1; D is possibly TRBD2 (6 bases). Germline CDR1 and CDR2: SNHLY and FYNNEI. The CDR3 has 13 residues. The CDR3: CATPSARGNEQFF. In nucleotides, the CDR3 is TGTGCTACCCCATCAGCGCGGGGCAATGAGCAGTTCTTC.

The sample holds many counts of this clone. The rearrangement links TRBV15 to TRBJ2-3, with 9 bases lining up with TRBD2. The CDR3 length is 18 residues. Germline V gene lookup returns CDR1 LNHNV and CDR2 YYDKDF (reference sequence). V dropped 0 bases and J dropped 1; count of bases not matched to a gene: 8. The CDR3 loop is CATSRDPGLAPGTDTQYF. The DNA for the CDR3 is TGTGCCACCAGCAGAGACCCGGGACTAGCTCCAGGCACAGATACGCAGTATTTT.

Of note for this clone: The junction differs from germline at one of its ends, possibly a read error. The chain couples TRBV19 to TRBJ1-5, with TRBD1 matching 8 bases. The CDR3 runs 17 residues. Germline V gene sequence: CDR1 LNHDA, CDR2 SQIVND (reference sequence). The CDR3 DNA reads TGTACCAGCCATTCCGGGACAGGCGTCTTTAGCAACCAGCCCCAGCATTTT. Translated: CTSHSGTGVFSNQPQHF.

At least ten counts were recorded for this clone. The genes are TRBV9 and TRBJ1-1; possibly TRBD1 for D (6 bases). Trimming left V 0 bases short and J 8 bases short, with 11 bases between. CDR1 is SGDLS, CDR2 YYNGEE, per germline. The CDR3 is 13 residues long. Here the CDR3 reads CASSVESGTEAFF. CDR3 in DNA: TGTGCCAGCAGCGTAGAGTCGGGGACAGAAGCTTTCTTT.

This clone was counted ten times or more. J is TRBJ1-5 and V is TRBV6-1, with D perhaps matching TRBD1 (5 bases). Trimming shortened V by 2 bases and J by 6 bases, and 14 bases separated the two germline ends. The CDR3 totals 15 residues. Germline V gene sequence: CDR1 MNHNS, CDR2 SASEGT. CDR3 amino acids: CASSEYSGSGQPQHF. CDR3 nucleotides: TGTGCCAGCAGTGAATATTCAGGGAGCGGTCAGCCCCAGCATTTT.

This clone has more than one count but fewer than ten. A much bigger clone sits one base away, suggesting this may be a read error. The rearrangement uses TRBV29-1 and TRBJ2-1; D perhaps matches TRBD2 (6 bases). V lost 7 bases, J lost 8 bases, and 15 bases lay in between. The CDR3 has 12 amino acids. Germline V gene lookup returns CDR1 SQVTM and CDR2 ANQGSEA. CDR3 DNA: TGCAGCGCTAGTACTAGCTTGGATGAGCAGTTCTTC. Amino acid sequence: CSASTSLDEQFF.

This clone was counted at least ten times. V is TRBV5-1 and J is TRBJ2-5, with D uncertain. V was trimmed by 6 bases and J by 4 bases, leaving 22 bases between them. In germline, CDR1 is SGHRS, CDR2 YFSETQ. This CDR3 has 16 amino acids. CDR3 in amino acids: CASTRSLQSVGETQYF. The CDR3, as DNA: TGCGCCAGCACACGTTCATTACAGTCGGTAGGAGAGACCCAGTACTTC.

This clone was detected a few times. The CDR3 does not end in the conserved phenylalanine or tryptophan, so this is likely a read error. V gene TRBV6-1 combines with J gene TRBJ2-7; D is unclear. CDR1 is MNHNS and CDR2 is SASEGT in the germline V gene. Between the trimmed V and J ends, which lost 5 bases and 7 bases, there was a span of 15 bases. CDR3 size: 13 residues. CDR3 DNA: TGTGCCAGCAGTCCCCTAAGCGTGGAAGAGCAGTACCTC. Translated, it gives CASSPLSVEEQYL.

The rearrangement joins TRBV3-1 to TRBJ1-2, with 8 nucleotides matching TRBD1. Per germline, CDR1 LGHDT and CDR2 YNNKEL (reference sequence). The CDR3 extends over 15 amino acids. Trimming cost V 0 bases and J 4 bases; bases outside gene matches: 4. DNA of the CDR3: TGTGCCAGCAGCCAAGATCCGGGACAGGTCTATGGCTACACCTTC. This sequence encodes CASSQDPGQVYGYTF.

This clone has a handful of counts. A junction boundary mismatches the germline segment, possibly from a read error. The chain links TRBV6-2 or TRBV6-3 to TRBJ1-5, with a possible D match to TRBD1 (5 bases). Germline CDR1 is MNHEY and CDR2 is SVGEGT. The CDR3 contains 13 residues. The CDR3, as DNA: TGTGTCAGCATCCGACGGGGGGAGCAGCCCCAGCATTTT. This sequence encodes CVSIRRGEQPQHF.

Only a few counts were recorded for this clone. A much larger clone is a single base away; this may be a read error. The chain is built from TRBV3-1 and TRBJ2-5, with TRBD2 matching 12 bases. CDR1 LGHDT and CDR2 YNNKEL come from the germline V gene (reference sequence). The CDR3 loop spans 14 amino acids. The CDR3 loop reads CASSRLAGEEAQYF. The CDR3 DNA reads as TGTGCCAGCAGTCGACTAGCGGGGGAAGAGGCCCAGTACTTC.

This clone was recorded at least ten times. This chain links TRBV11-2 with TRBJ2-1; 9 bases agree with TRBD1. After removal of 5 bases from V and 5 bases from J, the junction contained 7 bases not matched to a gene. Germline V gives CDR1 SGHAT, CDR2 FQNNGV. The CDR3 contains 15 residues. This CDR3 is CASSRGTGRHNEQFF. DNA of the CDR3: TGTGCCAGCAGCCGAGGGACAGGGAGGCACAATGAGCAGTTCTTC.

This chain joins TRBV20-1 and TRBJ2-3; 7 bases align to TRBD2. CDR3 length equals 15 residues. Germline assignment: CDR1 DFQATT and CDR2 SNEGSKA (reference sequence). The ends lost 1 base at V and 7 bases at J; junction bases unmatched: 11. The CDR3, as DNA: TGCAGTGCTAGAGCCTGGCGGGAGTATCGTTATACGCAGTATTTT. It specifies CSARAWREYRYTQYF.

The chain uses TRBV30 and TRBJ1-1; D not resolved. The CDR3 extends over 11 amino acids. V shed 5 bases and J shed 4 bases, with 8 bases lying between them. CDR1 GTSNPN and CDR2 SVGIG come from the germline V gene (reference sequence). The CDR3 reads CAWVRATEAFF. The CDR3 DNA reads as TGTGCCTGGGTGAGGGCCACTGAAGCTTTCTTT.

Comments on this clone: One end of the junction does not line up with germline, which may come from a read error. The CDR3 nucleotides read TGCGCCAGCAGCCCTGGACAGGCGGGAGACCACGATCAGTACTTC. Its protein is CASSPGQAGDHDQYF. The chain links TRBV4-1 to TRBJ2-7, with D possibly being TRBD1 or TRBD2 (7 bases each). Germline V gives CDR1 MGHRA, CDR2 YSYEKL. This CDR3 comprises 15 residues.

This clone was counted ten times or more. The chain recombines TRBV4-1 with TRBJ2-3; 8 nucleotides agree with TRBD2. The CDR3 contains 14 residues. The ends lost 1 base at V and 6 bases at J; junction bases unmatched: 3. The germline gives CDR1 MGHRA, CDR2 YSYEKL. The CDR3: CASSQGTSRDTQYF. Written as DNA, the CDR3 is TGCGCCAGCAGCCAAGGGACTAGCCGGGATACGCAGTATTTT.

This clone has more than one count but fewer than ten. One end of the junction fails to match germline, which may point to a read error. The chain combines TRBV6-2 or TRBV6-3 with TRBJ1-1; maybe TRBD1 (6 bases). Germline CDR1 MNHEY, CDR2 SVGEGT. This CDR3 contains 17 residues. The CDR3 DNA reads as TGTGCCAGCATTAAGCATCGACAGGTATCGCAGAACACCGAAGCTTTCTTT. As protein: CASIKHRQVSQNTEAFF.

The sample holds a few counts of this clone. The junction and the germline gene differ at one end; a read error may be behind it. This rearrangement joins TRBV6-1 to TRBJ1-2, with D possibly TRBD1 on 6 matching bases. Germline lookup yields CDR1 MNHNS and CDR2 SASEGT. The CDR3 loop spans 17 amino acids. Here the CDR3 reads CASIPRGGRDFNYVYTF. For the CDR3, the DNA is TGTGCCAGCATCCCTAGGGGGGGTCGGGACTTTAACTATGTCTACACCTTC.

This clone was seen many times. The chain links TRBV27 to TRBJ2-1, with 14 nucleotides matching TRBD2. J lost 4 bases, V lost 4 bases, and 12 bases had no gene match. CDR3 length: 19 amino acids. Germline-derived CDR1 and CDR2 are MNHEY and SMNVEV (reference sequence). CDR3 DNA sequence: TGTGCCAGCAGTTCGGGGCTTGGGACTAGCGGGAGTGGGTACAATGAGCAGTTCTTC. Encoded protein: CASSSGLGTSGSGYNEQFF.

V and J are TRBV5-1 and TRBJ2-7, with 8 bases aligning to TRBD2. Trimming at V came to 0 bases and at J to 5 bases, leaving 1 base not matched to a gene. The CDR3 runs to 13 residues. Germline V gene sequence: CDR1 SGHRS, CDR2 YFSETQ. CDR3 protein: CASSLGTSNEQYF. The CDR3 DNA reads TGCGCCAGCAGCTTGGGGACTAGCAACGAGCAGTACTTC.

This clone has ten or more counts. The rearrangement uses TRBV11-2 and TRBJ2-2; D is perhaps TRBD1 or TRBD2 (5 bases each). Germline-derived CDR1 and CDR2 are SGHAT and FQNNGV. The CDR3 consists of 16 residues. The V end was cut by 5 bases, the J end by 1 base, with 14 bases between. CDR3 amino acids: CASSPPRDGNTGELFF. The CDR3 nucleotides are TGTGCCAGCAGCCCGCCCCGGGACGGGAACACCGGGGAGCTGTTTTTT.

This clone came up many times. V usage is TRBV28 and J usage is TRBJ2-3, with 8 bases that match TRBD1. Germline CDR1 is MDHEN and CDR2 is SYDVKM. With 3 bases clipped from V and 2 bases from J, the junction kept 10 bases outside the gene matches. This CDR3 spans 17 amino acids. The CDR3 here is CASSLIPGTGHTDTQYF. Written as DNA, the CDR3 is TGTGCCAGCAGTTTGATACCAGGGACAGGACACACAGATACGCAGTATTTT.